This T cell receptor (beta chain) was recovered during a study of early T cells in non-severe SARS-CoV-2 infection. Study summary: Chains were not paired, and sequencing was done on bulk RNA from unsorted whole blood.

The CDR3 has 14 amino acids. V lost 0 bases, J lost 4 bases, and 10 bases lay in between. CDR1 is SGDLS and CDR2 is YYNGEE in the germline V gene. TCRdb independently ran MiXCR on the 5' RACE reads; one entry per CDR3 protein. This sample carries under 85,000 distinct CDR3 sequences, under 15% of them seen once, and the ten largest clones take approximately 5%. Sequenced sample: whole blood. The TCR comes from an adult who was a healthcare worker with PCR-confirmed SARS-CoV-2 infection or an uninfected control (not recorded which). This rearrangement joins TRBV9 to TRBJ2-5; D is possibly TRBD2 (5 bases). The CDR3: CASSVGQAGETQYF. Written as DNA, the CDR3 is TGTGCCAGCAGCGTAGGGCAGGCGGGAGAGACCCAGTACTTC.